This entry lists 17 T cell receptor beta chains sequenced from one sample in a study of human T cells and chemical hapten exposure. TCRdb itself ran the RACE reads through MiXCR, one entry per CDR3 protein. The repertoire holds fewer than 40,000 distinct CDR3 sequences, 10% to 15% seen once, with around 2.5% in the top ten. Time point specified: patch test 3, about 24 weeks after DPC sensitization. As to treatment: therapeutic diphenylcyclopropenone sensitization with weekly scalp DPC. Extraction yielded total RNA from whole blood (unfractionated). The input for sequencing was whole blood, taken in connection with sensitization to the hapten diphenylcyclopropenone (DPC). The receptors here all came from a middle-aged woman with alopecia areata. Some clones in this sample may be carry-over from other donors' samples.

The chain is built from TRBV5-5 and TRBJ2-5, with a weak D call TRBD2 (6 bases). There are 14 residues in the CDR3. V gave up 4 bases and J gave up 4 bases, with 14 bases separating them. Germline V lookup: CDR1 SGHKS, CDR2 YYEKEE (reference sequence). CDR3 amino acids: CASSRPYGGETQYF. The CDR3 DNA reads as TGTGCCAGCAGCCGCCCGTACGGGGGAGAGACCCAGTACTTC.

About this clonotype itself: A much larger clone sits a single nucleotide away, making a read error possible. The V and J genes are TRBV10-3 and TRBJ1-6, with D maybe TRBD1 (6 bases). The CDR3 contains 13 residues. Germline CDR1 and CDR2: ENHRY and SYGVKD. This CDR3 is CVISNRDNSPLHF. CDR3 coding DNA: TGTGTCATCAGTAACAGGGATAATTCACCCCTCCACTTT.

This clonotype has just a few counts. The chain employs TRBV10-3 and TRBJ1-1, with D unclear. Germline V gene data show CDR1 as ENHRY and CDR2 as SYGVKD. V lost 4 bases and J 1 base, leaving 7 bases between the germline ends. The CDR3 runs to 13 residues. Written as DNA, the CDR3 is TGTGCCATCAGTGCGGACCCGAACACTGAAGCTTTCTTT. Translation: CAISADPNTEAFF.

The rearrangement links TRBV28 to TRBJ2-7; D call uncertain. Trimming shortened V by 2 bases and J by 7 bases, and 9 bases separated the two germline ends. CDR1 and CDR2 from the germline V gene are MDHEN and SYDVKM. The CDR3 totals 12 residues. Here the CDR3 reads CASSLGVREQYF. The CDR3 DNA sequence: TGTGCCAGCAGTTTAGGGGTTCGGGAGCAGTACTTC. The whole variable domain, filled in from reference TRBV28 and TRBJ2-7, reads DVKVTQSSRYLVKRTGEKVFLECVQDMDHENMFWYRQDPGLGLRLIYFSYDVKMKEKGDIPEGYSVSREKKERFSLILESASTNQTSMYLCASSLGVREQYFGPGTRLTVT.

In this sample, this clonotype turned up a few times. Here the CDR3 DNA reads TGTGCCACCCAACAGGGCGTTAATGAAAAACTGTTTTTT. Its translation: CATQQGVNEKLFF. The chain uses TRBV10-3 and TRBJ1-4; the D gene is possibly TRBD1 (6 bases). Trimming stripped 10 bases from V and 4 bases from J, with 13 bases between. CDR1 and CDR2 from the germline V gene are ENHRY and SYGVKD. The CDR3 runs 13 residues.

This clonotype was counted at least ten times. The chain links TRBV4-1 to TRBJ2-7; 10 positions agree with TRBD1. The V and J ends lost 4 bases and 6 bases, in that order; junction bases with no gene match: 6. Germline V gives CDR1 MGHRA, CDR2 YSYEKL. CDR3 length: 14 residues. CDR3 DNA sequence: TGCGCCAGCAGCCCCGGGACAGGGGCTGGCGAGCAGTACTTC. It translates to CASSPGTGAGEQYF.

V is TRBV9 and J is TRBJ2-1, with 8 positions matching TRBD2. This CDR3 is built from 15 residues. Trimming took 5 bases from V and 5 from J; bases not matched to a gene: 9. In germline, CDR1 is SGDLS, CDR2 YYNGEE. The CDR3 sequence is CASRSSGSRDNEQFF. In nucleotides, the CDR3 is TGTGCCAGCAGATCCAGCGGGAGTCGGGACAATGAGCAGTTCTTC.

As DNA, the CDR3 is TGTGCCAGCAGCTTAAAGGACAGAGGGTTCTTT. Encoded protein: CASSLKDRGFF. The J gene is TRBJ1-1, the V gene TRBV7-2, with a weak D call TRBD1 (6 bases). The V gene lost 2 bases and the J gene lost 14 bases, with 12 bases spanning the gap. The length of the CDR3 is 11 residues. In germline, CDR1 is SGHTA, CDR2 FQGNSA. The full variable domain, rest sourced from reference TRBV7-2 and TRBJ1-1, is GAGVSQSPSNKVTEKGKDVELRCDPISGHTALYWYRQSLGQGLEFLIYFQGNSAPDKSGLPSDRFSAERTGGSVSTLTIQRTQQEDSAVYLCASSLKDRGFFGQGTRLTVV.

The rearrangement uses TRBV30 and TRBJ2-2; TRBD2 might be the D (5 bases). Per germline, CDR1 GTSNPN and CDR2 SVGIG (reference sequence). The CDR3 has 13 amino acids. Trimming left V 0 bases short and J 5 bases short, with 7 bases between. The CDR3 spells CAWSVSGTGELFF. The CDR3 nucleotides are TGTGCCTGGAGTGTATCGGGGACCGGGGAGCTGTTTTTT.

The chain has TRBV28 and TRBJ1-5; the D is unclear. Trimming stripped 3 bases from V and 11 bases from J, with 14 bases between. Per the germline V gene, CDR1 is MDHEN and CDR2 is SYDVKM. The CDR3 spans 13 residues. CDR3 coding DNA: TGTGCCAGCAGTTTTGTAGTGAGAGGGACCCAGCATTTT. Its translation is CASSFVVRGTQHF.

This clonotype was counted ten times or more. The gene calls are TRBV6-5 and TRBJ2-2; 8 bases agree with TRBD1. V dropped 4 bases and J dropped 4; count of bases not matched to a gene: 5. Per the germline V gene, CDR1 is MNHEY and CDR2 is SVGAGI. This CDR3 comprises 15 residues. DNA of the CDR3: TGTGCCAGCAGTTTACAGGGGGAAATCACCGGGGAGCTGTTTTTT. Its protein product is CASSLQGEITGELFF.

This clonotype has at least ten counts. This rearrangement joins TRBV19 to TRBJ1-4; the D gene is possibly TRBD1 (5 bases). Germline V gene data show CDR1 as LNHDA and CDR2 as SQIVND (reference sequence). This CDR3 region has 16 residues. The V gene lost 5 bases and the J gene lost 1 base, with 14 bases spanning the gap. CDR3 sequence (DNA): TGTGCCAGTAGTGATCTCCGGGGGGTAACTAATGAAAAACTGTTTTTT. Translating gives CASSDLRGVTNEKLFF. The full variable domain, completed using reference TRBV19 and TRBJ1-4, is DGGITQSPKYLFRKEGQNVTLSCEQNLNHDAMYWYRQDPGQGLRLIYYSQIVNDFQKGDIAEGYSVSREKKESFPLTVTSAQKNPTAFYLCASSDLRGVTNEKLFFGSGTQLSVL.

A remark on this clonotype: A much larger clone differs from this one at a single base, so this may be a read error. This chain uses TRBV7-9 with TRBJ2-2, with D uncertain. The CDR3 is 15 amino acids. V lost 5 bases and J lost 6, with 16 bases in between. Germline CDR1 SEHNR, CDR2 FQNEAQ (reference sequence). Written as DNA, the CDR3 is TGTGCCAGCAGCCGTCCGGTGAAGGGTGCCGGGGAGCTGTTTTTT. As protein: CASSRPVKGAGELFF.

This clonotype was observed at least ten times. V is TRBV28 and J is TRBJ2-7; D could derive from TRBD1 or TRBD2 (5 bases each). V lost 6 bases, J lost 2 bases, and 14 bases lay in between. Germline V gene sequence: CDR1 MDHEN, CDR2 SYDVKM. This CDR3 comprises 14 residues. The CDR3 coding sequence is TGTGCCAGCAGACGAAGCGGACAAGCCTACGAGCAGTACTTC. Translated: CASRRSGQAYEQYF.

Points on this clonotype: One end of the junction varies from germline; a read error may be responsible. The chain employs TRBV7-6 and TRBJ1-2; 9 positions match TRBD1. Germline CDR1 SGHVS, CDR2 FNYEAQ. CDR3 length equals 15 residues. The CDR3 region has the DNA TGTACCAGCAGCTTAGAGGGACAGGGACTTTATGGCTACACCTTC. Translation gives CTSSLEGQGLYGYTF.

This clonotype is a singleton in its sample. The chain has TRBV5-5 and TRBJ2-3; D may be TRBD1 or TRBD2 (5 bases each). Trimming removed 0 bases from V and 0 bases from J, with 14 bases in between. This CDR3 contains 17 residues. Germline CDR1 reads SGHKS; CDR2 reads YYEKEE (reference sequence). CDR3 residues: CASSLGQGPTSTDTQYF. The CDR3 coding sequence is TGTGCCAGCAGCTTGGGGCAGGGACCCACTAGCACAGATACGCAGTATTTT.

This chain uses TRBV29-1 with TRBJ2-2; 9 positions agree with TRBD1. The germline V gene has CDR1 SQVTM and CDR2 ANQGSEA. This CDR3 is 12 amino acids long. Trimming at V came to 7 bases and at J to 7 bases, leaving 4 bases not matched to a gene. The CDR3 DNA reads TGCAGCGGCGGGACAGGGAGCGGGGAGCTGTTTTTT. It codes for CSGGTGSGELFF.